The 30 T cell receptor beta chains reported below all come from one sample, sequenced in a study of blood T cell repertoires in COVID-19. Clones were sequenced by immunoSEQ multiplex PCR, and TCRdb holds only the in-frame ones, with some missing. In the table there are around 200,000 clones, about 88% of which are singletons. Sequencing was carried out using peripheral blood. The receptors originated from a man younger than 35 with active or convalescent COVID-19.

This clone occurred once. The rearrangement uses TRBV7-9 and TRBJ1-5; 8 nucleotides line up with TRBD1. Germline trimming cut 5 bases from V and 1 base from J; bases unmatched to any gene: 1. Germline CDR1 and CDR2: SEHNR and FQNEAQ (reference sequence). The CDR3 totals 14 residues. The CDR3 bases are TGTGCCAGCAGCCGGACAGGGAGCAATCAGCCCCAGCATTTT. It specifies CASSRTGSNQPQHF.

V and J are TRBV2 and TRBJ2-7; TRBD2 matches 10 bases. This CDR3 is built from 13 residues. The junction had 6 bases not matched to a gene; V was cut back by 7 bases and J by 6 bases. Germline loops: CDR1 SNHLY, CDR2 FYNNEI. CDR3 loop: CASKLAGVGEQYF. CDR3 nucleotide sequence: TGTGCCAGCAAGCTAGCGGGAGTAGGCGAGCAGTACTTC.

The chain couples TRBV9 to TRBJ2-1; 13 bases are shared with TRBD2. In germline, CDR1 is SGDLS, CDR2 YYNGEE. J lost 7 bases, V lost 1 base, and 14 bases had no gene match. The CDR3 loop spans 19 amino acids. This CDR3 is CASSVSGTSGVAEKNEQFF. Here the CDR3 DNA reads TGTGCCAGCAGCGTAAGCGGGACTAGCGGGGTGGCGGAAAAGAATGAGCAGTTCTTC.

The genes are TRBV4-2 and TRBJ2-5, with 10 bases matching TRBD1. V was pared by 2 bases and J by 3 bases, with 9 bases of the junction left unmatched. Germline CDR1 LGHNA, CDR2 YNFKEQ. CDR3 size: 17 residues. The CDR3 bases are TGTGCCAGCAGCCAAATCGGGACAGGGGTTCAAGAAGAGACCCAGTACTTC. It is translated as CASSQIGTGVQEETQYF.

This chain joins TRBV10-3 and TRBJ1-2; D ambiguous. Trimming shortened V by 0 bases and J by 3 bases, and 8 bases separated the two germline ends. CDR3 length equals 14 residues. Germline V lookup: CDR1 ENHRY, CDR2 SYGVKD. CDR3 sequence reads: CAISESEEDYGYTF. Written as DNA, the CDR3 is TGTGCCATCAGTGAGTCGGAGGAAGACTATGGCTACACCTTC.

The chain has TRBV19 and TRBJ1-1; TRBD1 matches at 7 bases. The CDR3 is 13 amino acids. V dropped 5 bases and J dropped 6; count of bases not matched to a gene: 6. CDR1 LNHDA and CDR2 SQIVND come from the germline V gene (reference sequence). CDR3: CASSQQGIAEAFF. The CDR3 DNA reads TGTGCCAGTAGTCAACAGGGGATAGCTGAAGCTTTCTTT.

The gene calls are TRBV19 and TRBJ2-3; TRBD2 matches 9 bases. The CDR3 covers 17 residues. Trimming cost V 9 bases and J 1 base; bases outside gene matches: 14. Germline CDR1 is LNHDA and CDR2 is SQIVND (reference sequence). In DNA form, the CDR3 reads TGTGCCAGGTGCACTAGCGGGCCCCAGGAGGGCACAGATACGCAGTATTTT. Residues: CARCTSGPQEGTDTQYF.

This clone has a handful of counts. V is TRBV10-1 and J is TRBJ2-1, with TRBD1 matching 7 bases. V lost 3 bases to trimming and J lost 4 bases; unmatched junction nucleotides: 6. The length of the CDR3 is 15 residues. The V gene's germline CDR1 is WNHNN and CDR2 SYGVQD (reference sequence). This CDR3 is CASSDPGTVYNEQFF. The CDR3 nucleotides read TGCGCCAGCAGTGACCCCGGGACAGTATACAATGAGCAGTTCTTC.

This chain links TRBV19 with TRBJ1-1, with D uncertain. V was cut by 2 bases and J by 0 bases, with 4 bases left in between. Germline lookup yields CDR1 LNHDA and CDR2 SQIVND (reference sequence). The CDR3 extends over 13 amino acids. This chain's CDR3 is CASSIRLNTEAFF. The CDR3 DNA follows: TGTGCCAGTAGTATACGTCTGAACACTGAAGCTTTCTTT.

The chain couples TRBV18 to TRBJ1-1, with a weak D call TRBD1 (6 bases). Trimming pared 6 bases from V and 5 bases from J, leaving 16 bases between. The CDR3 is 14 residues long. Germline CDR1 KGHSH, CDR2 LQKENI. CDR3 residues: CASSPRQVQTEAFF. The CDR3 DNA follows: TGTGCCAGCTCTCCCCGACAGGTCCAAACTGAAGCTTTCTTT. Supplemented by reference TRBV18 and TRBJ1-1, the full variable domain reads NAGVMQNPRHLVRRRGQEARLRCSPMKGHSHVYWYRQLPEEGLKFMVYLQKENIIDESGMPKERFSAEFPKEGPSILRIQQVVRGDSAAYFCASSPRQVQTEAFFGQGTRLTVV.

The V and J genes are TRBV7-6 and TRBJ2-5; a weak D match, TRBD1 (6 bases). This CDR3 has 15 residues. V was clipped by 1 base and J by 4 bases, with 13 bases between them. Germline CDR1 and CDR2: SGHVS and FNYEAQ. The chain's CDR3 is CASSLEAGEAETQYF. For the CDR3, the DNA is TGTGCCAGCAGCTTAGAGGCAGGGGAAGCAGAGACCCAGTACTTC.

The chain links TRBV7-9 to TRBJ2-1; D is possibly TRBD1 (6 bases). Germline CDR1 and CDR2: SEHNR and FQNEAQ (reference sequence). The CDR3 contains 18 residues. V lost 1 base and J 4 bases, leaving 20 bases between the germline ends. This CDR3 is CASSLVAFGRGSYNEQFF. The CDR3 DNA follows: TGTGCCAGCAGCTTAGTTGCGTTCGGCAGGGGTAGTTACAATGAGCAGTTCTTC.

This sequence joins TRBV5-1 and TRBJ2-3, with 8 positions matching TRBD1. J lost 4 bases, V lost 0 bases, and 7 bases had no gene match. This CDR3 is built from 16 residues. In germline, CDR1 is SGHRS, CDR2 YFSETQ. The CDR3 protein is CASSLDQGAVADTQYF. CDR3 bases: TGCGCCAGCAGCTTGGACCAGGGGGCAGTAGCAGATACGCAGTATTTT.

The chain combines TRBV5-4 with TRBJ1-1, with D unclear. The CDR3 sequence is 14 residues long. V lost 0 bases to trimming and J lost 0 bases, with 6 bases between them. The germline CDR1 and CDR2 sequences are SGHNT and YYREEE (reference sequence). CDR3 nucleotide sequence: TGTGCCAGCAGCTTGGCGCAGATGAACACTGAAGCTTTCTTT. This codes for CASSLAQMNTEAFF.

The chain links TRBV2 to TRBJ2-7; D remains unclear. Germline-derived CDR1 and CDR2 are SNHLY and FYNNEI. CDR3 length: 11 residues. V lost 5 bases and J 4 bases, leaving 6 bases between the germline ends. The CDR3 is CASSFMYEQYF. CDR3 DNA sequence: TGTGCCAGCAGTTTTATGTACGAGCAGTACTTC.

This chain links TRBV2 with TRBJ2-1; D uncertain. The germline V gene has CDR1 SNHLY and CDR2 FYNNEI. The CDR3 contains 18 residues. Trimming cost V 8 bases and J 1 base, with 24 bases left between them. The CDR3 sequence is CASDSVSKLTRSYNEQFF. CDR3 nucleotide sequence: TGTGCCAGCGATTCGGTCAGTAAACTGACACGTTCCTACAATGAGCAGTTCTTC.

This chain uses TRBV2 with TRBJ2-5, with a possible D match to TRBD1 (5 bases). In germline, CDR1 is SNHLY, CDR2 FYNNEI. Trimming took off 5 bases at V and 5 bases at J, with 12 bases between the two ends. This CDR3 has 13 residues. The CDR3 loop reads CASSYGARETQYF. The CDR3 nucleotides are TGTGCCAGCAGTTATGGGGCGAGGGAGACCCAGTACTTC.

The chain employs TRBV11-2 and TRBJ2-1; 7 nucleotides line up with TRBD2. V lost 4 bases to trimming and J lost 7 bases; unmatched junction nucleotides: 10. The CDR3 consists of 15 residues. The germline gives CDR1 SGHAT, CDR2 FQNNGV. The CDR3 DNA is TGTGCCAGCAGCTCAGGACTAGTTCTAGGTAATGAGCAGTTCTTC. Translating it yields CASSSGLVLGNEQFF. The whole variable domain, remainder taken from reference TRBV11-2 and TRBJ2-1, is EAGVAQSPRYKIIEKRQSVAFWCNPISGHATLYWYQQILGQGPKLLIQFQNNGVVDDSQLPKDRFSAERLKGVDSTLKIQPAKLEDSAVYLCASSSGLVLGNEQFFGPGTRLTVL.

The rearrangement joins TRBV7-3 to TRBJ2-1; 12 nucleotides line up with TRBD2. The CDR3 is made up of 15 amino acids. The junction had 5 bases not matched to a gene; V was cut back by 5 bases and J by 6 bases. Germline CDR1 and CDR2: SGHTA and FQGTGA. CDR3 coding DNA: TGTGCCAGCAGCCCTCGACTAGCGGGAGCCAATGAGCAGTTCTTC. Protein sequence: CASSPRLAGANEQFF.

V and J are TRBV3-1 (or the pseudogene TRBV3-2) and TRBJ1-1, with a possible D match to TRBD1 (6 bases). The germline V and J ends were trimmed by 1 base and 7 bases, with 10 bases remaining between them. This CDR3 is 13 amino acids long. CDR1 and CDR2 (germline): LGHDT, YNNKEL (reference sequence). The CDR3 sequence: CASSQAGDFEAFF. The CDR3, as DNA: TGTGCCAGCAGCCAAGCAGGGGATTTTGAAGCTTTCTTT.

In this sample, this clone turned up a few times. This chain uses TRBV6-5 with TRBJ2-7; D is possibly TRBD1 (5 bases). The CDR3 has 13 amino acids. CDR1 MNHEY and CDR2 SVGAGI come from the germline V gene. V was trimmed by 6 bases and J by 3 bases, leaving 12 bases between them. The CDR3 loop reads CASSLDRDYEQYF. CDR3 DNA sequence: TGTGCCAGCAGCCTAGACAGAGACTACGAGCAGTACTTC.

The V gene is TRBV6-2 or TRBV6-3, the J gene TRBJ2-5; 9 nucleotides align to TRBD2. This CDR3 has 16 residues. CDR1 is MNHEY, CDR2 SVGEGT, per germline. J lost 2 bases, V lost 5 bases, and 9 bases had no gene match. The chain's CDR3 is CASSQPVAGEQETQYF. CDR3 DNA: TGTGCCAGCAGTCAACCCGTAGCGGGAGAGCAAGAGACCCAGTACTTC.

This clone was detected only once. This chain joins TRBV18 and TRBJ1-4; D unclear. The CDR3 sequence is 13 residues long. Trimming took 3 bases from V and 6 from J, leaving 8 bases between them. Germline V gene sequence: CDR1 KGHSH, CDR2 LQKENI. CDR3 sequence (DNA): TGTGCCAGCTCACCGAACATACATGAAAAACTGTTTTTT. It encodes CASSPNIHEKLFF.

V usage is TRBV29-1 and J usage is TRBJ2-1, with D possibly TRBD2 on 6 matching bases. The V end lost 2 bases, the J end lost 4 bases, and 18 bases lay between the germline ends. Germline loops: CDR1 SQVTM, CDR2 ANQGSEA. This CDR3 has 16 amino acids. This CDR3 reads CSVETPRVADYNEQFF. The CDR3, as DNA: TGCAGCGTTGAAACCCCCCGGGTAGCGGATTACAATGAGCAGTTCTTC.

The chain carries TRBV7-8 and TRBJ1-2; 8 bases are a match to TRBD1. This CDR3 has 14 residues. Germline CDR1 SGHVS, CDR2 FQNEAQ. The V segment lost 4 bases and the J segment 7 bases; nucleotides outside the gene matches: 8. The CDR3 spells CASSSGQDDGGYTF. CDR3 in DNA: TGTGCCAGCAGCTCGGGACAGGACGATGGTGGCTACACCTTC. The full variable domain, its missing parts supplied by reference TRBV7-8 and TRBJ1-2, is GAGVSQSPRYKVAKRGQDVALRCDPISGHVSLFWYQQALGQGPEFLTYFQNEAQLDKSGLPSDRFFAERPEGSVSTLKIQRTQQEDSAVYLCASSSGQDDGGYTFGSGTRLTVV.

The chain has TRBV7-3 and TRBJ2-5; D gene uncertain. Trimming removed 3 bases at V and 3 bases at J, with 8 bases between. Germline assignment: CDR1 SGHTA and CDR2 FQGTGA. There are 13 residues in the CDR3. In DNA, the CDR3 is TGTGCCAGCAGCTTTTCACTGGAAGAGACCCAGTACTTC. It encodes CASSFSLEETQYF.

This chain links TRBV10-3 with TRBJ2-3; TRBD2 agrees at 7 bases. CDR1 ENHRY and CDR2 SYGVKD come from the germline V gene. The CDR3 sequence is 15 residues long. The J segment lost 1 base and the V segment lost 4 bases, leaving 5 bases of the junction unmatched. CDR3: CAISGTRGGTDTQYF. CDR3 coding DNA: TGTGCCATCAGTGGCACTCGGGGGGGCACAGATACGCAGTATTTT.

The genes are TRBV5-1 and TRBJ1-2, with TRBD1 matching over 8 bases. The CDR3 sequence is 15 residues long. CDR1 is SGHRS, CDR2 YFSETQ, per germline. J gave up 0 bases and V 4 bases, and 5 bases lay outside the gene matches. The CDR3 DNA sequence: TGCGCCAGCAGCCAAGACAGGGGAGCTAACTATGGCTACACCTTC. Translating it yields CASSQDRGANYGYTF.

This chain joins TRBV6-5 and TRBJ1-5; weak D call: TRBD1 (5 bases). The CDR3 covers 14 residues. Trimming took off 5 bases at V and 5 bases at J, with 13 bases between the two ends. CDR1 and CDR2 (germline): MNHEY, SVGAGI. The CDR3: CASSLQGIHQPQHF. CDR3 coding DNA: TGTGCCAGCAGTCTCCAGGGAATACATCAGCCCCAGCATTTT.

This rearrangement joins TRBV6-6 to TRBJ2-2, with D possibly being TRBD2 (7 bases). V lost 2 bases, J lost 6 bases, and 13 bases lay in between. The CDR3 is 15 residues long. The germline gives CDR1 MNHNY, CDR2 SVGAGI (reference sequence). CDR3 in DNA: TGTGCCAGCAGTTACAGGGGGGGGGAGGCCGGGGAGCTGTTTTTT. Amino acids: CASSYRGGEAGELFF.